These 18 T cell receptor beta chains share one sample of origin, sequenced in a study of blood T cell repertoires in COVID-19. Assay used: immunoSEQ multiplex PCR; TCRdb lists only in-frame clones, some missing. The data hold fewer than 700,000 clones, with less than 90% observed a single time. Material: peripheral blood. Every receptor here comes from a woman aged 45-65 years with COVID-19, enrolled during active disease.

The chain carries TRBV5-4 and TRBJ1-2, with 7 bases identical to TRBD1. CDR3 size: 13 residues. V shed 4 bases, J shed 9 bases, and the junction held 9 bases outside the gene matches. Germline-derived CDR1 and CDR2 are SGHNT and YYREEE (reference sequence). CDR3 residues: CASSPWTGLSYTF. As DNA, the CDR3 is TGTGCCAGCAGCCCCTGGACAGGATTGAGCTACACCTTC.

The chain is built from TRBV3-1 (or the pseudogene TRBV3-2) and TRBJ1-1; unclear D gene. CDR1 and CDR2 from the germline V gene are LGHDT and YNNKEL (reference sequence). This CDR3 comprises 16 residues. The V end was cut by 1 base, the J end by 5 bases, with 17 bases between. In DNA, the CDR3 is TGTGCCAGCAGCCAAGCGGTAAGGCGCCCGGGAACTGAAGCTTTCTTT. Its protein is CASSQAVRRPGTEAFF.

This sequence joins TRBV7-3 and TRBJ2-3, with D maybe TRBD1 (7 bases). The CDR3 consists of 16 residues. V shed 4 bases and J shed 6 bases, with 20 bases lying between them. From germline, CDR1 is SGHTA and CDR2 FQGTGA. In DNA form, the CDR3 reads TGTGCCAGCAGCTCCCCCAGGGGGGTCCCTTGGGATACGCAGTATTTT. Translation: CASSSPRGVPWDTQYF.

The V gene is TRBV29-1, the J gene TRBJ1-4; unclear D gene. The CDR3 extends over 13 amino acids. Germline V CDR1 and CDR2: SQVTM, ANQGSEA. The germline V and J ends were trimmed by 1 base and 8 bases, with 11 bases remaining between them. The DNA for the CDR3 is TGCAGCGTTGAAGGACTCGAGGGCGAAAAACTGTTTTTT. Protein: CSVEGLEGEKLFF.

V gene TRBV4-1 combines with J gene TRBJ2-7; weak D call: TRBD2 (5 bases). The CDR3 covers 15 residues. V lost 4 bases, J lost 5 bases, and 18 bases lay in between. Germline lookup yields CDR1 MGHRA and CDR2 YSYEKL. CDR3 loop: CASSLAGVSRDEQYF. The DNA for the CDR3 is TGCGCCAGCAGCCTCGCGGGTGTCTCTCGGGACGAGCAGTACTTC.

The CDR3 here is CATSDTGGAETQYF. The CDR3 DNA reads TGTGCCACCAGTGATACCGGGGGGGCGGAGACCCAGTACTTC. V usage is TRBV24-1 and J usage is TRBJ2-5, with TRBD2 identical over 8 bases. Germline lookup yields CDR1 KGHDR and CDR2 SFDVKD. V shed 3 bases, J shed 5 bases, and the junction held 4 bases outside the gene matches. This CDR3 region has 14 residues.

This clone was observed once. The CDR3: CASSPGGGFTDTQYF. As DNA, the CDR3 is TGTGCCAGCAGCCCGGGAGGGGGCTTCACAGATACGCAGTATTTT. This chain uses TRBV7-2 with TRBJ2-3, with D perhaps TRBD2 (8 bases). The ends were cut back, 5 bases at V and 2 bases at J, with 14 bases in the middle. There are 15 residues in the CDR3. Germline V CDR1 and CDR2: SGHTA, FQGNSA.

This clone was detected only once. The genes are TRBV5-1 and TRBJ2-4; TRBD2 matches at 7 bases. This CDR3 spans 14 amino acids. J was trimmed by 5 bases and V by 4 bases; bases with no gene match: 6. Germline V lookup: CDR1 SGHRS, CDR2 YFSETQ. The CDR3, as DNA: TGCGCCAGCAGCCCGGATGGGGGGGAAAACATTCAGTACTTC. It yields the protein CASSPDGGENIQYF. Full variable domain (rest looked up from reference TRBV5-1 and TRBJ2-4): KAGVTQTPRYLIKTRGQQVTLSCSPISGHRSVSWYQQTPGQGLQFLFEYFSETQRNKGNFPGRFSGRQFSNSRSEMNVSTLELGDSALYLCASSPDGGENIQYFGAGTRLSVL.

The rearrangement links TRBV5-4 to TRBJ2-3, with a possible D match to TRBD2 (6 bases). Trimming shortened V by 4 bases and J by 5 bases, and 17 bases separated the two germline ends. The CDR3 consists of 15 residues. Germline V gene data show CDR1 as SGHNT and CDR2 as YYREEE (reference sequence). In DNA, the CDR3 is TGTGCCAGCAGCCCCCGCGGGGCCCGGGTAGATACGCAGTATTTT. Translation gives CASSPRGARVDTQYF.

V gene TRBV11-2 combines with J gene TRBJ1-1; D remains ambiguous. V was cut by 2 bases and J by 4 bases, with 14 bases left in between. This CDR3 has 15 amino acids. Germline V gene lookup returns CDR1 SGHAT and CDR2 FQNNGV. DNA of the CDR3: TGTGCCAGCAGCTTACAAGCGGACCTACTCACTGAAGCTTTCTTT. Translation gives CASSLQADLLTEAFF.

The rearrangement joins TRBV30 to TRBJ2-3; weak D call: TRBD2 (5 bases). Germline CDR1 GTSNPN, CDR2 SVGIG (reference sequence). This CDR3 is 16 amino acids long. Trimming shortened V by 2 bases and J by 0 bases, and 15 bases separated the two germline ends. CDR3 region: CAWSPMRVSSTDTQYF. CDR3 sequence (DNA): TGTGCCTGGAGTCCTATGCGGGTGTCTAGCACAGATACGCAGTATTTT.

This clone was recorded once. This rearrangement joins TRBV10-2 to TRBJ2-7; possibly TRBD2 for D (6 bases). Germline V gene lookup returns CDR1 WSHSY and CDR2 SAAADI. The CDR3 is made up of 14 amino acids. Trimming pared 0 bases from V and 5 bases from J, leaving 11 bases between. The DNA of the CDR3 is TGCGCCAGCAGTGAGTCTAGACTAGTTGACGAGCAGTACTTC. Translating gives CASSESRLVDEQYF.

The rearrangement joins TRBV3-1 (or the pseudogene TRBV3-2) to TRBJ2-3, with TRBD2 matching 8 bases. V gave up 4 bases and J gave up 3 bases; unmatched junction bases: 9. The CDR3 is 16 amino acids. Germline V gene lookup returns CDR1 LGHDT and CDR2 YNNKEL (reference sequence). CDR3 DNA: TGTGCCAGCAGCCTAAGAGGCGGGGGGAGGACAGATACGCAGTATTTT. It yields the protein CASSLRGGGRTDTQYF.

The rearrangement joins TRBV28 to TRBJ2-7, with D unclear. Germline loops: CDR1 MDHEN, CDR2 SYDVKM. There are 14 residues in the CDR3. Trimming took off 6 bases at V and 5 bases at J, with 17 bases between the two ends. The CDR3 region has the DNA TGTGCCAGCAGCCCCCCAAACAGTCCCCACGAGCAGTACTTC. This codes for CASSPPNSPHEQYF.

This chain connects TRBV11-2 to TRBJ1-1; TRBD1 might be the D (5 bases). V lost 1 base to trimming and J lost 2 bases, with 11 bases between them. This CDR3 spans 15 amino acids. CDR1 and CDR2 (germline): SGHAT, FQNNGV. DNA for the CDR3: TGTGCCAGCAGCTTAGTAGTTCAGGGAAACACTGAAGCTTTCTTT. Its translation: CASSLVVQGNTEAFF.

The V call is TRBV5-1, the J call TRBJ2-7; TRBD1 matches 9 bases. V shed 7 bases and J 5 bases; nucleotides not matched to a gene: 10. Germline V gives CDR1 SGHRS, CDR2 YFSETQ. The CDR3 loop spans 14 amino acids. For the CDR3, the DNA is TGCGCCAGCTATCCTCCGGGACAGGGAAACGAGCAGTACTTC. Translation: CASYPPGQGNEQYF.

This clone was counted a few times. This sample includes further DNA sequences coding for the same CDR3. The chain is built from TRBV5-1 and TRBJ1-5; D is undetermined. Trimming stripped 0 bases from V and 9 bases from J, with 10 bases between. Germline CDR1 and CDR2: SGHRS and YFSETQ. The CDR3 runs to 13 residues. The CDR3 DNA reads TGCGCCAGCAGCTTGGAGAGAGGGCGGCCCCAGCATTTT. Protein product: CASSLERGRPQHF. The full variable domain, rest sourced from reference TRBV5-1 and TRBJ1-5, is KAGVTQTPRYLIKTRGQQVTLSCSPISGHRSVSWYQQTPGQGLQFLFEYFSETQRNKGNFPGRFSGRQFSNSRSEMNVSTLELGDSALYLCASSLERGRPQHFGDGTRLSIL.

CDR3 DNA: TGTGCCAGCAGGGCAGACAGGAGGAATTCACCCCTCCACTTT. Protein product: CASRADRRNSPLHF. The rearrangement uses TRBV6-5 and TRBJ1-6, with D maybe TRBD1 (6 bases). This CDR3 comprises 14 residues. V was clipped by 6 bases and J by 7 bases, with 13 bases between them. The V gene's germline CDR1 is MNHEY and CDR2 SVGAGI.